This passage covers 5 T cell receptor beta chains from one sample sequenced in a study of T-cell memory formation after mild COVID-19. TCRdb reanalysed the 5' RACE reads using MiXCR and keeps one entry per CDR3 protein. This table has about 320,000 distinct CDR3 sequences, approximately 15% appearing once. Sequenced sample: PBMCs or a T cell subset sorted from them (not recorded which). The receptor set was obtained from a man younger than 35 who had mild COVID-19 (a few samples of this study predate the infection). Cell type and time point are not known.

Ten or more counts support this clonotype. The V and J genes are TRBV7-2 and TRBJ2-1; D uncertain. The CDR3 is made up of 13 amino acids. Germline V gene sequence: CDR1 SGHTA, CDR2 FQGNSA. Between the trimmed V and J ends, which lost 7 bases and 4 bases, there was a span of 11 bases. In nucleotides, the CDR3 is TGTGCCAGCACCGCCGGCCGTTACAATGAGCAGTTCTTC. It translates to CASTAGRYNEQFF.

This clonotype was counted ten times or more. The gene calls are TRBV7-9 and TRBJ2-7; maybe TRBD1 (6 bases). The CDR3 runs to 13 residues. Trimming took 5 bases from V and 3 from J, leaving 11 bases between them. Germline-derived CDR1 and CDR2 are SEHNR and FQNEAQ (reference sequence). Here the CDR3 DNA reads TGTGCCAGCAGCCCAACAGGGAACTACGAGCAGTACGTC. Its translation: CASSPTGNYEQYV.

V and J are TRBV27 and TRBJ2-7, with a possible D match to TRBD1 (6 bases). This CDR3 is 13 amino acids long. Germline V gives CDR1 MNHEY, CDR2 SMNVEV (reference sequence). Trimming cost V 2 bases and J 2 bases, with 7 bases left between them. This CDR3 reads CASSLGDTYEQYF. The CDR3 DNA is TGTGCCAGCAGTTTAGGGGACACCTACGAGCAGTACTTC.

The chain is built from TRBV5-1 and TRBJ1-4, with TRBD1 matching 8 bases. Germline V gene data show CDR1 as SGHRS and CDR2 as YFSETQ. After removal of 3 bases from V and 4 bases from J, the junction contained 2 bases not matched to a gene. CDR3 length equals 14 residues. The CDR3 DNA is TGCGCCAGCAGCTCGACAGGGGTTAATGAAAAACTGTTTTTT. Translating it yields CASSSTGVNEKLFF. The variable domain in full, with the rest retrieved from reference TRBV5-1 and TRBJ1-4, is KAGVTQTPRYLIKTRGQQVTLSCSPISGHRSVSWYQQTPGQGLQFLFEYFSETQRNKGNFPGRFSGRQFSNSRSEMNVSTLELGDSALYLCASSSTGVNEKLFFGSGTQLSVL.

The rearrangement links TRBV7-8 to TRBJ1-4, with a possible D match to TRBD1 (5 bases). Germline CDR1 and CDR2: SGHVS and FQNEAQ. CDR3 length equals 15 residues. The V end was cut by 4 bases, the J end by 0 bases, with 9 bases between. Here the CDR3 reads CASSSGLATNEKLFF. CDR3 DNA sequence: TGTGCCAGCAGCTCAGGGCTCGCAACTAATGAAAAACTGTTTTTT.